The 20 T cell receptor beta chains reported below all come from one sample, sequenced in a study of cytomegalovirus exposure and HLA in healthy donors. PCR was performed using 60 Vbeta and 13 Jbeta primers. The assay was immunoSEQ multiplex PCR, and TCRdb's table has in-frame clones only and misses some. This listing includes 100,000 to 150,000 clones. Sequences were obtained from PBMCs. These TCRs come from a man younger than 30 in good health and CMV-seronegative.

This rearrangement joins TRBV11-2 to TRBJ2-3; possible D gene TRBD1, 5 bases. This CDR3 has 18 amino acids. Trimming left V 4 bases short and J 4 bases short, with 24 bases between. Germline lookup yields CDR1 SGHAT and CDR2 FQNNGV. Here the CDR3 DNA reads TGTGCCAGCAGCTCCGACCGGGTGGGGCGTATCGGATCAGATACGCAGTATTTT. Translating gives CASSSDRVGRIGSDTQYF.

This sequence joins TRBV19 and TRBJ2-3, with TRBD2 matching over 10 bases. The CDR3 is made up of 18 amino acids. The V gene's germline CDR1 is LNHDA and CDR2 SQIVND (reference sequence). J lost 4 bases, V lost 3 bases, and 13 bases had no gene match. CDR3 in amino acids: CASSIQLAGYGRADTQYF. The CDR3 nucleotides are TGTGCCAGTAGTATCCAACTAGCGGGGTACGGGAGGGCAGATACGCAGTATTTT.

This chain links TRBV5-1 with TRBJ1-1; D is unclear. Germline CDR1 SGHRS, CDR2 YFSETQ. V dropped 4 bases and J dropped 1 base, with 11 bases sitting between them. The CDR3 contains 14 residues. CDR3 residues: CASSLRGENTEAFF. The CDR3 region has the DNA TGCGCCAGCAGCCTCCGAGGCGAGAACACTGAAGCTTTCTTT.

Written as DNA, the CDR3 is TGTGCCAGTAGTCCGATAGCGGGCCCAAGGGCGGTAAAAGAGACCCAGTACTTC. It codes for CASSPIAGPRAVKETQYF. The chain uses TRBV19 and TRBJ2-5; 7 nucleotides line up with TRBD2. Unmatched junction bases numbered 18, after V lost 5 bases and J lost 3 bases. The CDR3 length is 18 residues. Per germline, CDR1 LNHDA and CDR2 SQIVND (reference sequence).

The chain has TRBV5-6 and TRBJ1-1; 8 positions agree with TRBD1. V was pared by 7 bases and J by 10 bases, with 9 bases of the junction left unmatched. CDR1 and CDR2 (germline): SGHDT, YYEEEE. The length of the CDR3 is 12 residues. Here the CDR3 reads CASGRQGFVAFF. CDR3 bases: TGTGCCAGCGGCCGACAGGGGTTCGTAGCTTTCTTT.

The CDR3 protein is CASSQEGQGAHEQYF. CDR3 DNA: TGCGCCAGCAGCCAAGAAGGACAGGGGGCCCACGAGCAGTACTTC. V and J are TRBV4-1 and TRBJ2-7; 11 bases fit TRBD1. Unmatched junction bases numbered 3, after V lost 0 bases and J lost 5 bases. The CDR3 extends over 15 amino acids. Germline V lookup: CDR1 MGHRA, CDR2 YSYEKL.

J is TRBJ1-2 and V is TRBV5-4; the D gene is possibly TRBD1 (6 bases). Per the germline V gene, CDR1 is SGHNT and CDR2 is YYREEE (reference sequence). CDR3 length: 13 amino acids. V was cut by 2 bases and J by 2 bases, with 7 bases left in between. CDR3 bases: TGTGCCAGCAGCTTTACAGGGAACTATGGCTACACCTTC. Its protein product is CASSFTGNYGYTF.

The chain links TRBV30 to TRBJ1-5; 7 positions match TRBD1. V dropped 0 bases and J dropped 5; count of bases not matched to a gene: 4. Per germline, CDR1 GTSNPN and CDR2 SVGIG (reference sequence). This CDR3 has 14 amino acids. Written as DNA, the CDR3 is TGTGCCTGGAGTGTACTGCAGGGGGATCAGCCCCAGCATTTT. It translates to CAWSVLQGDQPQHF.

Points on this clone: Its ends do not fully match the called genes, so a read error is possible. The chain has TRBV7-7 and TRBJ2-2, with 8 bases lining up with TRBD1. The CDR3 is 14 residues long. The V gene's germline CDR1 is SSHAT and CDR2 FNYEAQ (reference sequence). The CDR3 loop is CASSQTGAPGELFF. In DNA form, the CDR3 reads TGTGCTAGCAGCCAGACAGGGGCCCCCGGGGAGCTGTTTTTT.

The CDR3 sequence is CATTRGLDETQYF. The CDR3 coding sequence is TGTGCCACCACCCGCGGACTAGACGAGACCCAGTACTTC. The gene calls are TRBV10-3 and TRBJ2-5; the match to TRBD2 covers 7 bases. Looked up from germline, CDR1 is ENHRY and CDR2 is SYGVKD. This CDR3 has 13 amino acids. Germline trimming cut 10 bases from V and 5 bases from J; bases unmatched to any gene: 10.

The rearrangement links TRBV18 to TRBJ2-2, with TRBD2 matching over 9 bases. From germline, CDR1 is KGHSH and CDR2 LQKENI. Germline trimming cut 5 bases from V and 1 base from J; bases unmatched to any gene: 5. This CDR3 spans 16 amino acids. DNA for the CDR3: TGTGCCAGCTCAACCCGACTAGCGGTGAACACCGGGGAGCTGTTTTTT. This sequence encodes CASSTRLAVNTGELFF.

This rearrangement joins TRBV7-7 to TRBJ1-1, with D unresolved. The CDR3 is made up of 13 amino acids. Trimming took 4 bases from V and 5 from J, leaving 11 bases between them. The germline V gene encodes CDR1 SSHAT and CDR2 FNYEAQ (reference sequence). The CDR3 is CASSSHYGTEAFF. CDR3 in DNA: TGTGCCAGCAGCTCCCACTACGGTACTGAAGCTTTCTTT.

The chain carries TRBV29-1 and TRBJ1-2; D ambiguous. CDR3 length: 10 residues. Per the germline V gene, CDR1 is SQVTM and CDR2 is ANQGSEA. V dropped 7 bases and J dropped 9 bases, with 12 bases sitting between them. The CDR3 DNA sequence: TGCAGCGCCCTAGGTGTTAGCTACACCTTC. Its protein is CSALGVSYTF.

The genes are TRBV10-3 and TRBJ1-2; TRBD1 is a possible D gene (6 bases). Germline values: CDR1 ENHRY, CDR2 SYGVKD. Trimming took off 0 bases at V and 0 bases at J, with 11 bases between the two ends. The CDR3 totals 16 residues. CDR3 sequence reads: CAISESVDRANYGYTF. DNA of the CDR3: TGTGCCATCAGTGAGTCTGTGGACAGAGCTAACTATGGCTACACCTTC.

Here the CDR3 reads CASSIRGLGEGNQPQHF. The CDR3 DNA is TGTGCCAGTAGTATTCGAGGTTTGGGGGAGGGCAATCAGCCCCAGCATTTT. The rearrangement uses TRBV19 and TRBJ1-5; D is possibly TRBD1 (5 bases). The V end was cut by 3 bases, the J end by 2 bases, with 17 bases between. Germline CDR1 and CDR2: LNHDA and SQIVND (reference sequence). The CDR3 runs to 17 residues. The variable domain in full, with the rest retrieved from reference TRBV19 and TRBJ1-5, is DGGITQSPKYLFRKEGQNVTLSCEQNLNHDAMYWYRQDPGQGLRLIYYSQIVNDFQKGDIAEGYSVSREKKESFPLTVTSAQKNPTAFYLCASSIRGLGEGNQPQHFGDGTRLSIL.

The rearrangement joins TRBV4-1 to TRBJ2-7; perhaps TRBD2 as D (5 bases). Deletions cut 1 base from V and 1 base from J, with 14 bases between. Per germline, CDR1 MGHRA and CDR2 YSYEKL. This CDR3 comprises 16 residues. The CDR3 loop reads CASSQVPPPGSYEQYF. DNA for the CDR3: TGCGCCAGCAGCCAAGTTCCCCCCCCGGGGTCCTACGAGCAGTACTTC.

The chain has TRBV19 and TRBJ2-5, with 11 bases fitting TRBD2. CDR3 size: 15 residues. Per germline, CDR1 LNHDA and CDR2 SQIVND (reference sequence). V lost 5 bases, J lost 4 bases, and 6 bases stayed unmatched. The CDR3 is CASSSPGTSGETQYF. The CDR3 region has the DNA TGTGCCAGTAGTTCTCCGGGGACTAGCGGAGAGACCCAGTACTTC.

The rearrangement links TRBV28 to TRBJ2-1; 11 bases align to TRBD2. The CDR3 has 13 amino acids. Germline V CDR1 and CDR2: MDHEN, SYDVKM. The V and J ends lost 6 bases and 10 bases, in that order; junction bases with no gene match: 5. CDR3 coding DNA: TGTGCCAGCAGACTAGCGGGAGTAGGAGAGCAGTTCTTC. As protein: CASRLAGVGEQFF.

CDR3 DNA: TGTGCCAGCAGCTCGTTTTCGCGTCGCGCAGATACGCAGTATTTT. Protein sequence: CASSSFSRRADTQYF. This chain uses TRBV14 with TRBJ2-3; D call uncertain. Trimming cost V 5 bases and J 4 bases, with 16 bases left between them. The CDR3 sequence is 15 residues long. The germline V gene has CDR1 SGHDN and CDR2 FVKESK.

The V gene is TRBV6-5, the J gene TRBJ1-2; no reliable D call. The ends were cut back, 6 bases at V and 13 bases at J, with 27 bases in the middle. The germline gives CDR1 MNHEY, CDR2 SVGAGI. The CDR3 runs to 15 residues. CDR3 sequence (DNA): TGTGCCAGCAGCCGACCTCCCGGAACCCTTATGGAGAGCACCTTC. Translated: CASSRPPGTLMESTF.